Listed below are T cell receptor beta chains from one sample, sequenced in a study of identical twins. TCRdb reprocessed the 5' RACE reads with MiXCR, giving one entry per CDR3 protein. The sample has hundreds of thousands of distinct CDR3 sequences; roughly 12% are singletons. These data are also associated with another study on yellow fever vaccine responses in identical twins.

Sequencing was performed on PBMCs. Receptors originate from a woman aged 18-29 years in good health. Both conserved end residues are part of each CDR3. D genes are given only for firm matches. Size is omitted from some rows. Given values are once, few, many or a class for expanded clones.

J,V,size,D,DNA,CDR3
TRBJ1-1,TRBV12-2,few,NA,TGTGCAAGTCGCTTAGCCCCGAAACAGAACTCGAACACTGAAGCTTTCTTT,CASRLAPKQNSNTEAFF
TRBJ2-2,TRBV20-1,many,NA,TGCAGCGCTAGGAGCCCCACGCTCGGGAACACCGGGGAGCTGTTTTTT,CSARSPTLGNTGELFF
TRBJ2-2,TRBV7-9,NA,NA,TGTGCCAGCAGCTTCCCAAGTACCCATCCAAACACCGGGGAGCTGTTTTTT,CASSFPSTHPNTGELFF
TRBJ2-5,TRBV3-1,NA,TRBD1,TGTGCCAGCAGCCACCCCCGGGACAGGGGTCAAGAGACCCAGTACTTC,CASSHPRDRGQETQYF
TRBJ2-5,TRBV5-1,few,TRBD2,TGCGCCAGCAGAAATAGCGGGGGGGCCGGAGAGACCCAGTACTTC,CASRNSGGAGETQYF
TRBJ2-5,TRBV21-1,NA,NA,TGTGCCAGCAGCGGGGGAACTCTTCAAGAGACCCAGTACTTC,CASSGGTLQETQYF
TRBJ2-7,TRBV18,many,TRBD2,TGTGCCAGCTCACCGCGGGAGGGATCCTACGAGCAGTACTTC,CASSPREGSYEQYF
TRBJ2-2,TRBV15,NA,TRBD1,TGTGCCACCAGCAGCGGACAGGGGGCGACCGGGGAGCTGTTTTTT,CATSSGQGATGELFF
TRBJ2-1,TRBV6-5,many,NA,TGTGCCAGCAGTTACTTCGGGGTATACAATGAGCAGTTCTTC,CASSYFGVYNEQFF
TRBJ2-2,TRBV12-3/TRBV12-4,NA,TRBD1,TGTGCCAGCAGTCAAGGGGGCTCGTCCGGGGAGCTGTTTTTT,CASSQGGSSGELFF